These 21 T cell receptor beta chains originate from one sample sequenced in a study of T-cell memory formation after mild COVID-19. TCRdb re-analysed the 5' RACE reads in MiXCR, keeping a single row per CDR3 protein. The table shows roughly 250,000 distinct CDR3 sequences, with around 15% occurring only once. The source material was PBMCs or a T cell subset sorted from them (not recorded which). All receptors come from a man younger than 35 who had mild COVID-19 (a few samples of this study predate the infection). Cell type and time point are not known.

This clonotype has more than one count but fewer than ten. The chain uses TRBV7-8 and TRBJ2-3; 7 nucleotides agree with TRBD2. CDR1 SGHVS and CDR2 FQNEAQ come from the germline V gene. This CDR3 has 16 amino acids. The junction had 7 bases not matched to a gene; V was cut back by 3 bases and J by 1 base. CDR3 residues: CASSLVWGGGTDTQYF. DNA for the CDR3: TGTGCCAGCAGCTTGGTTTGGGGGGGGGGCACAGATACGCAGTATTTT. Complete variable domain (other parts from reference TRBV7-8 and TRBJ2-3): GAGVSQSPRYKVAKRGQDVALRCDPISGHVSLFWYQQALGQGPEFLTYFQNEAQLDKSGLPSDRFFAERPEGSVSTLKIQRTQQEDSAVYLCASSLVWGGGTDTQYFGPGTRLTVL.

This chain connects TRBV7-2 to TRBJ1-1; TRBD1 aligns across 7 bases. V lost 10 bases and J lost 0; bases outside the gene matches: 5. CDR1 is SGHTA, CDR2 FQGNSA, per germline. CDR3 length: 13 amino acids. Here the CDR3 DNA reads TGTGCCACCCGACAGGGATTGAACACTGAAGCTTTCTTT. Protein product: CATRQGLNTEAFF.

The J gene is TRBJ2-5, the V gene TRBV5-1; tentative D call: TRBD1 (6 bases). V was cut by 0 bases and J by 5 bases, with 17 bases left in between. The CDR3 runs 16 residues. Germline assignment: CDR1 SGHRS and CDR2 YFSETQ. This chain's CDR3 is CASSLDVGAGSETQYF. The CDR3 DNA follows: TGCGCCAGCAGCTTGGATGTGGGGGCAGGATCGGAGACCCAGTACTTC. Based on the CDR3 plus reference TRBV5-1 and TRBJ2-5, the full variable domain is KAGVTQTPRYLIKTRGQQVTLSCSPISGHRSVSWYQQTPGQGLQFLFEYFSETQRNKGNFPGRFSGRQFSNSRSEMNVSTLELGDSALYLCASSLDVGAGSETQYFGPGTRLLVL.

This clonotype occurred a few times. CDR3 sequence reads: CASSDRLIGSYEQYF. CDR3 nucleotide sequence: TGTGCCAGCAGTGATAGGCTTATTGGCTCCTACGAGCAGTACTTC. J is TRBJ2-7 and V is TRBV6-1; D gene ambiguous. This CDR3 spans 15 amino acids. V lost 3 bases and J lost 0, with 12 bases in between. Germline V gene lookup returns CDR1 MNHNS and CDR2 SASEGT.

The chain is built from TRBV12-3 or TRBV12-4 and TRBJ1-2; D remains ambiguous. This CDR3 is built from 14 residues. V was trimmed by 4 bases and J by 3 bases, leaving 12 bases between them. Here the CDR3 reads CASSSMALHYGYTF. In DNA, the CDR3 is TGTGCCAGCAGTTCTATGGCGCTCCACTATGGCTACACCTTC.

This chain connects TRBV29-1 to TRBJ2-5, with D perhaps TRBD1 (6 bases). Germline V gene data show CDR1 as SQVTM and CDR2 as ANQGSEA. CDR3 size: 12 residues. Trimming shortened V by 7 bases and J by 3 bases, and 12 bases separated the two germline ends. CDR3 nucleotides: TGCAGCGAGGGACATCCGAAAGAGACCCAGTACTTC. It yields the protein CSEGHPKETQYF.

The chain couples TRBV5-1 to TRBJ2-6; 10 positions match TRBD2. V lost 3 bases, J lost 2 bases, and 8 bases stayed unmatched. Looked up from germline, CDR1 is SGHRS and CDR2 is YFSETQ. This CDR3 is built from 18 residues. CDR3 DNA sequence: TGCGCCAGCAGCTGGATAGCGGGGGGCCGGCCTGGGGCCAACGTCCTGACTTTC. Translation: CASSWIAGGRPGANVLTF.

This clonotype was observed a handful of times. The V call is TRBV5-1, the J call TRBJ2-5; D perhaps matches TRBD2 (6 bases). Trimming took off 0 bases at V and 0 bases at J, with 9 bases between the two ends. The CDR3 sequence is 15 residues long. Per the germline V gene, CDR1 is SGHRS and CDR2 is YFSETQ. As DNA, the CDR3 is TGCGCCAGCAGCTTGGCGGGGGTGTACCAAGAGACCCAGTACTTC. Translation gives CASSLAGVYQETQYF.

The chain has TRBV19 and TRBJ1-1; tentative D call: TRBD1 (5 bases). This CDR3 region has 14 residues. V shed 5 bases and J shed 5 bases, with 15 bases lying between them. Germline assignment: CDR1 LNHDA and CDR2 SQIVND (reference sequence). CDR3 amino acids: CASSAVAGRTEAFF. The DNA for the CDR3 is TGTGCCAGTAGTGCAGTCGCAGGGAGGACTGAAGCTTTCTTT.

V gene TRBV7-2 combines with J gene TRBJ2-1; possibly TRBD2 for D (5 bases). The germline gives CDR1 SGHTA, CDR2 FQGNSA. Deletions cut 3 bases from V and 7 bases from J, with 10 bases between. This CDR3 region has 13 residues. Here the CDR3 reads CASSFTSGNEQFF. CDR3 in DNA: TGTGCCAGCAGCTTTACTTCGGGGAATGAGCAGTTCTTC. The full variable domain, completed using reference TRBV7-2 and TRBJ2-1, is GAGVSQSPSNKVTEKGKDVELRCDPISGHTALYWYRQSLGQGLEFLIYFQGNSAPDKSGLPSDRFSAERTGGSVSTLTIQRTQQEDSAVYLCASSFTSGNEQFFGPGTRLTVL.

The table lists this clonotype with many counts. The rearrangement joins TRBV4-2 to TRBJ1-2; possibly TRBD1 for D (5 bases). V was cut by 0 bases and J by 5 bases, with 19 bases left in between. Germline loops: CDR1 LGHNA, CDR2 YNFKEQ. This CDR3 contains 17 residues. The CDR3 spells CASSQDASGAGGYGYTF. DNA for the CDR3: TGTGCCAGCAGCCAAGATGCGTCGGGCGCTGGGGGGTATGGCTACACCTTC.

The chain has TRBV20-1 and TRBJ1-1; D is undetermined. Germline CDR1 is DFQATT and CDR2 is SNEGSKA (reference sequence). Trimming took off 3 bases at V and 0 bases at J, with 8 bases between the two ends. This CDR3 contains 13 residues. This CDR3 reads CSARALMNTEAFF. CDR3 DNA: TGCAGTGCTAGGGCTTTAATGAACACTGAAGCTTTCTTT.

At least ten counts were recorded for this clonotype. J is TRBJ1-2 and V is TRBV6-5, with no clear D. This CDR3 has 14 amino acids. Trimming cost V 0 bases and J 4 bases, with 9 bases left between them. CDR1 and CDR2 from the germline V gene are MNHEY and SVGAGI. In nucleotides, the CDR3 is TGTGCCAGCAGTTACTCAGGCGGGCCCTATGGCTACACCTTC. Its translation: CASSYSGGPYGYTF.

This clonotype has a handful of counts. V gene TRBV7-2 combines with J gene TRBJ1-6; 8 bases fit TRBD1. This CDR3 region has 18 residues. From germline, CDR1 is SGHTA and CDR2 FQGNSA. The V and J ends lost 3 bases and 0 bases, in that order; junction bases with no gene match: 7. CDR3: CASSFRQGASSYNSPLHF. The CDR3 nucleotides are TGTGCCAGCAGCTTTCGGCAGGGGGCGAGCTCCTATAATTCACCCCTCCACTTT.

This clonotype was observed a handful of times. The V call is TRBV5-1, the J call TRBJ2-2; perhaps TRBD2 as D (7 bases). Germline CDR1 and CDR2: SGHRS and YFSETQ. Between the trimmed V and J ends, which lost 0 bases and 6 bases, there was a span of 12 bases. This CDR3 has 15 residues. The CDR3 reads CASSLVAGASGELFF. DNA of the CDR3: TGCGCCAGCAGCTTGGTTGCGGGGGCCTCCGGGGAGCTGTTTTTT.

This clonotype has a count of ten or more. This sequence joins TRBV15 and TRBJ1-5, with TRBD1 identical over 7 bases. J gave up 1 base and V 3 bases, and 6 bases lay outside the gene matches. Germline V lookup: CDR1 LNHNV, CDR2 YYDKDF (reference sequence). This CDR3 region has 16 residues. The CDR3 nucleotides are TGTGCCACCAGCAGGACAGGGCCCGGGAGCAATCAGCCCCAGCATTTT. It yields the protein CATSRTGPGSNQPQHF.

This clonotype showed up just a few times. The V call is TRBV12-3 or TRBV12-4, the J call TRBJ2-3, with D tentatively TRBD2 (5 bases). V lost 6 bases and J 3 bases, leaving 13 bases between the germline ends. The CDR3 is made up of 14 amino acids. DNA of the CDR3: TGTGCCAGCAGGGCAACGGGATGGACAGATACGCAGTATTTT. Amino acids: CASRATGWTDTQYF.

This chain uses TRBV5-1 with TRBJ1-1; TRBD1 agrees at 7 bases. Germline assignment: CDR1 SGHRS and CDR2 YFSETQ. The ends lost 1 base at V and 1 base at J; junction bases unmatched: 7. The CDR3 loop spans 16 amino acids. The CDR3 loop is CASSLFTGAANTEAFF. The DNA for the CDR3 is TGCGCCAGCAGCTTGTTTACAGGGGCGGCGAACACTGAAGCTTTCTTT.

V is TRBV7-2 and J is TRBJ1-1; possibly TRBD1 for D (6 bases). Deletions cut 5 bases from V and 0 bases from J, with 16 bases between. The CDR3 runs 16 residues. CDR1 and CDR2 (germline): SGHTA, FQGNSA. CDR3 DNA: TGTGCCAGCAGCGAAGAACAGGGCCCGTTGAACACTGAAGCTTTCTTT. It specifies CASSEEQGPLNTEAFF. The complete variable domain, with remaining parts taken from reference TRBV7-2 and TRBJ1-1, reads GAGVSQSPSNKVTEKGKDVELRCDPISGHTALYWYRQSLGQGLEFLIYFQGNSAPDKSGLPSDRFSAERTGGSVSTLTIQRTQQEDSAVYLCASSEEQGPLNTEAFFGQGTRLTVV.

The chain couples TRBV2 to TRBJ2-1, with D possibly TRBD2 on 6 matching bases. CDR3 size: 15 residues. In germline, CDR1 is SNHLY, CDR2 FYNNEI. The V end was cut by 9 bases, the J end by 2 bases, with 17 bases between. The CDR3 here is CARRLGGNPYNEQFF. CDR3 nucleotide sequence: TGTGCCAGGCGCCTTGGAGGGAACCCCTACAATGAGCAGTTCTTC.

The J gene is TRBJ2-3, the V gene TRBV11-2; D may correspond to TRBD1 or TRBD2 (6 bases each). The CDR3 consists of 14 residues. CDR1 is SGHAT and CDR2 is FQNNGV in the germline V gene. Trimming took 5 bases from V and 7 from J, leaving 16 bases between them. In DNA form, the CDR3 reads TGTGCCAGCAGCCTCTACGGGGGCGCAAATACGCAGTATTTT. Translating it yields CASSLYGGANTQYF.